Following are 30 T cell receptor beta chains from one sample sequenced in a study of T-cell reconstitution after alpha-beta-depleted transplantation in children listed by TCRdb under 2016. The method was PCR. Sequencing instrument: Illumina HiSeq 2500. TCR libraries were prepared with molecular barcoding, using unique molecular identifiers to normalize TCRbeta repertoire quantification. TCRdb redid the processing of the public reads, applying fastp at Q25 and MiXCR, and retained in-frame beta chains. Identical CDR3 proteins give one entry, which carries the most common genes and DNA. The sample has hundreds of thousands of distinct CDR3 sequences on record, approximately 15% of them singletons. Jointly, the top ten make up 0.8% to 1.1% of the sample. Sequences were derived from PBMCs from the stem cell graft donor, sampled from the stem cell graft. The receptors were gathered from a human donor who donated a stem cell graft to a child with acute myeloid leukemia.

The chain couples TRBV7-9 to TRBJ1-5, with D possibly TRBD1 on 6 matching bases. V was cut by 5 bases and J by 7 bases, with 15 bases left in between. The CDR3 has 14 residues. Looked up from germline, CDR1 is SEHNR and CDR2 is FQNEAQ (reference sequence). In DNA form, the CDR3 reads TGTGCCAGCAGCAATACGGGGGGCGGCCAGCCCCAGCATTTT. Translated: CASSNTGGGQPQHF.

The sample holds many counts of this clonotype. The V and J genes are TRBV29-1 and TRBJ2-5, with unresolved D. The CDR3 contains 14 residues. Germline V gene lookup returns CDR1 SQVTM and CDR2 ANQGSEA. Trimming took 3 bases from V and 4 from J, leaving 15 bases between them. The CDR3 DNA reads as TGCAGCGTTGACGACACCTTGAAGGGAGAGACCCAGTACTTC. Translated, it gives CSVDDTLKGETQYF.

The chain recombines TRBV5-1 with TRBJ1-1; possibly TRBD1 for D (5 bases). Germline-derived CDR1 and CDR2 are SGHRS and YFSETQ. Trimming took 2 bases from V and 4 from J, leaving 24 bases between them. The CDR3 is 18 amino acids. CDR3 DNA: TGCGCCAGCAGCTTAGAGGCGGGGGACGCCATAAGACGCACTGAAGCTTTCTTT. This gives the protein CASSLEAGDAIRRTEAFF.

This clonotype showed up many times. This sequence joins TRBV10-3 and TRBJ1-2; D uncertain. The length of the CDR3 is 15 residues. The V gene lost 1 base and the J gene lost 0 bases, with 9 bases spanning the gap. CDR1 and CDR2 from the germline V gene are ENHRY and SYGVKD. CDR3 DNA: TGTGCCATCAGTGAGTGGACGGACGCTAACTATGGCTACACCTTC. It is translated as CAISEWTDANYGYTF.

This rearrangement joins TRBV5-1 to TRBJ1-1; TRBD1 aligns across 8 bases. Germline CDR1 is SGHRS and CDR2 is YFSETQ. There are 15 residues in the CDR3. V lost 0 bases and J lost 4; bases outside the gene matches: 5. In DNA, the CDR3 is TGCGCCAGCAGCTTGGGGACAGGGATGAGCACTGAAGCTTTCTTT. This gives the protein CASSLGTGMSTEAFF.

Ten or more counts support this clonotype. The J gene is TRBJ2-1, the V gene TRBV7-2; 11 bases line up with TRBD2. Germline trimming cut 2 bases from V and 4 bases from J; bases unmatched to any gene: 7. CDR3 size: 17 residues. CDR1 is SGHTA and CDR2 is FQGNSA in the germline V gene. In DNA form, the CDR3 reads TGTGCCAGCAGCTTAAAAGGGACTAGCGGTAAATACAATGAGCAGTTCTTC. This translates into CASSLKGTSGKYNEQFF.

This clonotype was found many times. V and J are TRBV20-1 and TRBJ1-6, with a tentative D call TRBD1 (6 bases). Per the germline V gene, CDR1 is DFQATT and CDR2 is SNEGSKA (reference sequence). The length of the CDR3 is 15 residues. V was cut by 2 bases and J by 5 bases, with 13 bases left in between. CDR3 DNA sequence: TGCAGTGCTAGACGGGGAGGGGGGGATAATTCACCCCTCCACTTT. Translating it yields CSARRGGGDNSPLHF.

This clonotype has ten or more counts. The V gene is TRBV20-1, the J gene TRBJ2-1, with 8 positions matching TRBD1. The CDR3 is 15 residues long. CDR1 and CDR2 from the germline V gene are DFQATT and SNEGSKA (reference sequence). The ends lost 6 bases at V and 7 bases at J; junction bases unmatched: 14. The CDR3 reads CSASPPGQVKNEQFF. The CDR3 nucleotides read TGCAGTGCCTCACCCCCGGGACAGGTTAAAAATGAGCAGTTCTTC.

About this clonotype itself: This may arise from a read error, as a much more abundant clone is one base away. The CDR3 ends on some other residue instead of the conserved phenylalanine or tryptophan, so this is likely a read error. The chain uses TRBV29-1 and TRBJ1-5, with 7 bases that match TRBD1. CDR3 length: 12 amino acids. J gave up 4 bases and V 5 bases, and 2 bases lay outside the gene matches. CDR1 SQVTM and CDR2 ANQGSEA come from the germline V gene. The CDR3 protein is CSVRQGNQPQHV. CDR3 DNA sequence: TGCAGCGTTAGACAGGGAAATCAGCCCCAGCATGTT.

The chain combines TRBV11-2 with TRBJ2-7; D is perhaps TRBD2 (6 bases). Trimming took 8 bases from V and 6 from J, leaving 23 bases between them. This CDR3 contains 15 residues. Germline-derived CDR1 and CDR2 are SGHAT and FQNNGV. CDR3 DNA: TGTGCCAGCTCTCTCTGGGGGGAAGGGATGGGCGAGCAGTACGTC. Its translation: CASSLWGEGMGEQYV.

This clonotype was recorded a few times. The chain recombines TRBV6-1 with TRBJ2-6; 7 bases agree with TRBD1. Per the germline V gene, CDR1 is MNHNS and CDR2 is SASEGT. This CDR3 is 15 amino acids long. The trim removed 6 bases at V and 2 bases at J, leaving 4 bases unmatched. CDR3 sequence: CASRGQSTGANVLTF. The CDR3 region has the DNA TGTGCCAGCAGGGGACAGTCTACTGGGGCCAACGTCCTGACTTTC.

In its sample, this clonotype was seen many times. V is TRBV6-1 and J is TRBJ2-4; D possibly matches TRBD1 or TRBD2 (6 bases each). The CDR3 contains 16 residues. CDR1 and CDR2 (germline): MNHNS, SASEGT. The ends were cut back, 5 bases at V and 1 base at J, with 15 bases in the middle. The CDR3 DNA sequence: TGTGCCAGCAGTCCCTCTTGGGGGGCGGCCAAAAACATTCAGTACTTC. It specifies CASSPSWGAAKNIQYF.

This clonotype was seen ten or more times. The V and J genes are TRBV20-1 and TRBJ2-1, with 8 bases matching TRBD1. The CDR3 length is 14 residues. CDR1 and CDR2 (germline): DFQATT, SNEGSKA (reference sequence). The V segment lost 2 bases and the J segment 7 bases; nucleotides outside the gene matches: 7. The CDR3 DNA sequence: TGCAGTGCTAGATGGACAGGGTCTTCGAATGAGCAGTTCTTC. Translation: CSARWTGSSNEQFF.

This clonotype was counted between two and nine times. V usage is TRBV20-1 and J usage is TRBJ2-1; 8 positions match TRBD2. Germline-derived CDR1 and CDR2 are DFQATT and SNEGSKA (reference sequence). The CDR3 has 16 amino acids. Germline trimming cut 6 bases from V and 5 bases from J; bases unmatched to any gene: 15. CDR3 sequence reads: CSAPLSGTSIDNEQFF. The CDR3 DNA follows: TGCAGTGCCCCGTTATCCGGGACTAGTATTGACAATGAGCAGTTCTTC.

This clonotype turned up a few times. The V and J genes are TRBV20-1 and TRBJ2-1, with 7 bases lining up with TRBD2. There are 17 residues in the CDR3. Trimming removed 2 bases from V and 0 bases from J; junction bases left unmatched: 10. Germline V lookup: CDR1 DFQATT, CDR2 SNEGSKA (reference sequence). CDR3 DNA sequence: TGCAGTGCTAGATCTTTCTACGGGGGGAGCTCCTACAATGAGCAGTTCTTC. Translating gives CSARSFYGGSSYNEQFF.

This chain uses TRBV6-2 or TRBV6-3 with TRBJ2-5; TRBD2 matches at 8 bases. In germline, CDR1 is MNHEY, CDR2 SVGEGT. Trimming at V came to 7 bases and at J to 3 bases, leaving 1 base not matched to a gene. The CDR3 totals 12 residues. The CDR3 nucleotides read TGTGCCAGCATGACTAGCGAAGAGACCCAGTACTTC. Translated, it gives CASMTSEETQYF.

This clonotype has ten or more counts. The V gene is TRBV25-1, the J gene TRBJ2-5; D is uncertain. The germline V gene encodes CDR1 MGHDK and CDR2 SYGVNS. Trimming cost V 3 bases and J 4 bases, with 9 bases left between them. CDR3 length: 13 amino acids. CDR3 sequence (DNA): TGTGCCAGCAGTGATTCAGTCCCAGAGACCCAGTACTTC. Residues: CASSDSVPETQYF.

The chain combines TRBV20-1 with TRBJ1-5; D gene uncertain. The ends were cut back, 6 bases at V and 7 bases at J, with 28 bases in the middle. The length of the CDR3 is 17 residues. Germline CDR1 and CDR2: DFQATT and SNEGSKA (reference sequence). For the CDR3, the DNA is TGCAGTGCCGATACGGGATTTGTCAGCGTAATGAGCCAGCCCCAGCATTTT. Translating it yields CSADTGFVSVMSQPQHF.

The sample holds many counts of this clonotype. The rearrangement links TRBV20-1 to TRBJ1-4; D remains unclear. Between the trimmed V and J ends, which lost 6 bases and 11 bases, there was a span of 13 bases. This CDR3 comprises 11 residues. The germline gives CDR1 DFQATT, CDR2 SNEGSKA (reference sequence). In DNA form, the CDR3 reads TGCAGTGCCCGGTCTGGGGAGAAACTGTTTTTT. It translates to CSARSGEKLFF.

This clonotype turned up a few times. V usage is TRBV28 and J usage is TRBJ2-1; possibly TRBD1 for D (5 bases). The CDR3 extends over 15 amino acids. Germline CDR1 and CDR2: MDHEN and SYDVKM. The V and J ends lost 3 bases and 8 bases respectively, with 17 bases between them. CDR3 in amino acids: CASSLRQGGFDEQFF. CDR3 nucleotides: TGTGCCAGCAGTTTGAGGCAGGGTGGATTCGATGAGCAGTTCTTC.

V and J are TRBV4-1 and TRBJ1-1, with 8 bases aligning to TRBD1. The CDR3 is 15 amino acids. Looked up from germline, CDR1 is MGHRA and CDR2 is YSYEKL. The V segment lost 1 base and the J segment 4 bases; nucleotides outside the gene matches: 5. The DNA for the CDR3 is TGCGCCAGCAGCCAAGGGGTCGGGACAGGCACTGAAGCTTTCTTT. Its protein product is CASSQGVGTGTEAFF.

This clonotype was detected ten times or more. CDR3 DNA sequence: TGCAGTGCTAGAGGGTTGGGGGACGTGGAGCAGTACGTC. Its protein is CSARGLGDVEQYV. The rearrangement uses TRBV20-1 and TRBJ2-7; D possibly uses TRBD1 or TRBD2 (5 bases each). Germline V gives CDR1 DFQATT, CDR2 SNEGSKA (reference sequence). This CDR3 spans 13 amino acids. Trimming shortened V by 1 base and J by 7 bases, and 14 bases separated the two germline ends.

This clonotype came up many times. The CDR3 DNA reads as TGCAGCTGTGGGGGCGGGGGGGGATTCCCTAGTGAGCAGTTCTTC. Protein sequence: CSCGGGGGFPSEQFF. The chain employs TRBV29-1 and TRBJ2-1; 9 positions agree with TRBD2. Germline V gene sequence: CDR1 SQVTM, CDR2 ANQGSEA. V dropped 8 bases and J dropped 9; count of bases not matched to a gene: 17. This CDR3 comprises 15 residues.

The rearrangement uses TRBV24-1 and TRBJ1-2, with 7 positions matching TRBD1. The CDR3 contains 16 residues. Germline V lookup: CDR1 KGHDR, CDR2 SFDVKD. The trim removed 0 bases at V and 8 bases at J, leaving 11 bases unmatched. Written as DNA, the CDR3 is TGTGCCACCAGTGATTTGAACGGAAAGGGGGCGAACGGCTACACCTTC. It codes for CATSDLNGKGANGYTF.

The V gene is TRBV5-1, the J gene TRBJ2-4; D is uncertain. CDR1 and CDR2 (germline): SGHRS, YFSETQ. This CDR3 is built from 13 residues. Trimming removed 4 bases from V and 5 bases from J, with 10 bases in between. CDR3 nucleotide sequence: TGCGCCAGCAGCAAGGACCTAGAAAACATTCAGTACTTC. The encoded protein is CASSKDLENIQYF. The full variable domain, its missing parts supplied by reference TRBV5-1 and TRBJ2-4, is KAGVTQTPRYLIKTRGQQVTLSCSPISGHRSVSWYQQTPGQGLQFLFEYFSETQRNKGNFPGRFSGRQFSNSRSEMNVSTLELGDSALYLCASSKDLENIQYFGAGTRLSVL.

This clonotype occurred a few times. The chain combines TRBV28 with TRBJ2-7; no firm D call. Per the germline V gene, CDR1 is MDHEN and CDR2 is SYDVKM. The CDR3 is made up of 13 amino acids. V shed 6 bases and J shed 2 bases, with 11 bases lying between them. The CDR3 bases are TGTGCCAGCAGGCCGAAGTCAACCTACGAGCAGTACGTC. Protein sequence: CASRPKSTYEQYV.

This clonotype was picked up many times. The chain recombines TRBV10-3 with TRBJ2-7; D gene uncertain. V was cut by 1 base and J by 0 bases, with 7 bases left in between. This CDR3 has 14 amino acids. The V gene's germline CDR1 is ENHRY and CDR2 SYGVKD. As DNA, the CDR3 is TGTGCCATCAGTGAGTTGGGCAGCTCCTACGAGCAGTACTTC. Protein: CAISELGSSYEQYF.

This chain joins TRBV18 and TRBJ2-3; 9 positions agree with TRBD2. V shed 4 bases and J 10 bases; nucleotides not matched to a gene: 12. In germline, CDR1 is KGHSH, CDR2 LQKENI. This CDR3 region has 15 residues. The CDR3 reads CASSLSVAGDPSQYF. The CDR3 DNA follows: TGTGCCAGCTCACTATCTGTAGCGGGGGATCCATCGCAGTATTTT.

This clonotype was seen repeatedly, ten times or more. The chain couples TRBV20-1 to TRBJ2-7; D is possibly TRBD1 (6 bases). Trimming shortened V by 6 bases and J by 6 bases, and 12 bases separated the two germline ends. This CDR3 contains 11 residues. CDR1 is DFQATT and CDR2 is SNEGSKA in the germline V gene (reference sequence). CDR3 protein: CSANRQVEQYF. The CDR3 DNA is TGCAGTGCGAATCGACAGGTCGAGCAGTACTTC.

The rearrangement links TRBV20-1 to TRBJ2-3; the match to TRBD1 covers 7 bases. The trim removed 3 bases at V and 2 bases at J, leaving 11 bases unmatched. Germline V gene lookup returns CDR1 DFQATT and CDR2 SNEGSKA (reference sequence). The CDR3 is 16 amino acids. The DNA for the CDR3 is TGCAGTGCTAGCGGACAGGTAAAGGGCCACACAGATACGCAGTATTTT. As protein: CSASGQVKGHTDTQYF.